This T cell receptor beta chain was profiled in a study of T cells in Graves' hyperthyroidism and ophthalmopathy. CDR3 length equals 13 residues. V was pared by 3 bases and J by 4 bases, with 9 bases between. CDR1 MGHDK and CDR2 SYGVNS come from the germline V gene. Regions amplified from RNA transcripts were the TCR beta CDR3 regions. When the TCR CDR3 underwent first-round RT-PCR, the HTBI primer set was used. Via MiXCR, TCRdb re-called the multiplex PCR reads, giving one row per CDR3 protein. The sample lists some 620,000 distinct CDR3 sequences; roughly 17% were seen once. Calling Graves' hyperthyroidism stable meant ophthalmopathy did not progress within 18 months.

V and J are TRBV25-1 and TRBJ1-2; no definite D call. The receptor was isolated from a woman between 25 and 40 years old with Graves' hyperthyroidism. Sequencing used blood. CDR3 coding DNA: TGTGCCAGCAGTGATGGCCGATTCTATGGCTACACCTTC. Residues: CASSDGRFYGYTF.